Listed below are T cell receptor beta chains from one sample, sequenced in a study of shared clonotypes between healthy human individuals. Clones were sequenced by immunoSEQ multiplex PCR, and TCRdb holds only the in-frame ones, with some missing. The repertoire holds around 1,100,000 clones, 77% seen once, with 0.89% in the top ten. The sample taken for sequencing was memory CD4+ T cells from PBMCs. These receptors were taken from a man between 18 and 35 years old in good health. Some clones in this sample may be carry-over from other donors' samples. The CDR3 runs from the conserved cysteine through the conserved F or W. The D gene is left open where the match is weak. The size of a clone is reported for some rows only, either as once, few or many, or as a class for expanded clones.

V gene,D gene,J gene,clone size,CDR3 DNA,CDR3 protein
TRBV4-1,TRBD1,TRBJ1-2,few,TGCGCCAGCAGCCAAGAGTGGAAGACAGGGCCCCCAGCTAACTATGGCTACACCTTC,CASSQEWKTGPPANYGYTF
TRBV4-1,TRBD1,TRBJ1-5,NA,TGCGCCAGCAGCTCACCAAACAGGGGGCGGGATCAGCCCCAGCATTTT,CASSSPNRGRDQPQHF
TRBV30,NA,TRBJ2-1,NA,TGTGCCTGGGGCGCCTCGGGGGACGACAATGAGCAGTTCTTC,CAWGASGDDNEQFF
TRBV5-6,NA,TRBJ2-2,NA,TGTGCCAGCAGCCCCACGTGGACCACCGGGGAGCTGTTTTTT,CASSPTWTTGELFF
TRBV5-1,NA,TRBJ2-2,NA,TGCGCCAGCAGCTTGAACAGGCTCGCGAACACCGGGGAGCTGTTTTTT,CASSLNRLANTGELFF
TRBV28,TRBD1,TRBJ1-4,NA,TGTGCCAGCAAACTCCCCGGGACAGTAGCTGAAAAACTGTTTTTT,CASKLPGTVAEKLFF
TRBV20-1,NA,TRBJ2-5,NA,TGCAGTGCTCGTAAAGAGTCCCAGTACTTC,CSARKESQYF
TRBV5-4,TRBD1,TRBJ1-1,NA,TGTGCCAGCAGCATATTCACAGGGGTTGGGGGTGAAGCTTTCTTT,CASSIFTGVGGEAFF
TRBV4-3,NA,TRBJ2-7,NA,TGCGCCAGCAGCCAAGAGTACGGCCCAGAAGGATACGAGCAGTACTTC,CASSQEYGPEGYEQYF
TRBV19,NA,TRBJ1-1,few,TGTGCCAGTAGTATTGGTCGACGAAGGGGAGAAGCTTTCTTT,CASSIGRRRGEAFF
TRBV18,TRBD1,TRBJ1-5,NA,TGTGCCAGCTCACCCGCGACAGGGGGGAGTCAGCCCCAGCATTTT,CASSPATGGSQPQHF
TRBV28,NA,TRBJ2-7,NA,TGTGCCAGCAGTGAGATGGCGAACACCTACGAGCAGTACTTC,CASSEMANTYEQYF
TRBV5-1,NA,TRBJ2-2,NA,TGCGCCAGCAGCTTGCTTTCTCAGACGAACACCGGGGAGCTGTTTTTT,CASSLLSQTNTGELFF
TRBV7-8,TRBD2,TRBJ2-2,few,TGTGCCAGCAGCCCCAGGAGACTAGCGGACTACACCGGGGAGCTGTTTTTT,CASSPRRLADYTGELFF
TRBV4-1,NA,TRBJ2-1,NA,TGCGCCAGCAGCCAACTCGACTTGCTGATCTACAATGAGCAGTTCTTC,CASSQLDLLIYNEQFF
TRBV5-1,NA,TRBJ1-1,NA,TGCGCCAGCAGCGCGCTACAGAGCAACACTGAAGCTTTCTTT,CASSALQSNTEAFF
TRBV4-2,TRBD1,TRBJ1-5,NA,TGTGCCAGCAGCCAAGAAAACAGGGGGGGGCATCAGCCCCAGCATTTT,CASSQENRGGHQPQHF
TRBV5-4,NA,TRBJ2-5,NA,TGTGCCAGCAGACTCATAGGATTTGCGCCAGAGACCCAGTACTTC,CASRLIGFAPETQYF
TRBV6-6,TRBD2,TRBJ2-7,NA,TGTGCCAGCACCCGGACTAGCGGGAACTACGAGCAGTACTTC,CASTRTSGNYEQYF
TRBV21-1,NA,TRBJ1-3,NA,TGTGCCAGCAGCAAAGTAACAGTCGAGCCTGGAAACACCATATATTTT,CASSKVTVEPGNTIYF
TRBV25-1,NA,TRBJ2-5,NA,TGTGCCAGCAGTTACGGGAGTCAAGAGACCCAGTACTTC,CASSYGSQETQYF
TRBV5-1,NA,TRBJ2-3,NA,TGCGCCAGCAATTTAGCGGGCACAGATACGCAGTATTTT,CASNLAGTDTQYF
TRBV11-2,TRBD1,TRBJ1-3,NA,TGTGCCAGCAAGGGACAGGGGCTTTCTGGAAACACCATATATTTT,CASKGQGLSGNTIYF
TRBV6-5,TRBD2,TRBJ2-7,few,TGTGCCAGCAGTTACTCCCGGGAGGGTTACGAGCAGTACTTC,CASSYSREGYEQYF
TRBV2,TRBD2,TRBJ2-7,NA,TGTGCCAGCAGTGAAATAGCGGGAGGCCCTAACTCCTACGAGCAGTACTTC,CASSEIAGGPNSYEQYF
TRBV14,TRBD1,TRBJ2-2,many,TGTGCCAGCAGCCGCAACAGGGGCACCGGGGAGCTGTTTTTT,CASSRNRGTGELFF
TRBV30,NA,TRBJ1-1,NA,TGTGCCTGGAGCAAAGACACTGAAGCTTTCTTT,CAWSKDTEAFF
TRBV5-1,NA,TRBJ2-1,NA,TGCGCCAGCAGCTCCCCTGGCTCCTACAATGAGCAGTTCTTC,CASSSPGSYNEQFF
TRBV5-6,TRBD2,TRBJ2-1,NA,TGTGCCAGCAGCATTGCTAGCGGGAGACACAATGAGCAGTTCTTC,CASSIASGRHNEQFF
TRBV5-1,TRBD1,TRBJ2-7,few,TGCGCCAGCAGCCATACCCAGACAGGGGTCGGGCAGTACTTC,CASSHTQTGVGQYF
TRBV9,NA,TRBJ1-5,once,TGTGCCAGCAGCCCCTATGGAGGGGATCAGCCCCAGCATTTT,CASSPYGGDQPQHF
TRBV5-4,NA,TRBJ1-2,NA,TGTGCCAGCAGCTTGGCGGGGGTAACCTATGGCTACACCTTC,CASSLAGVTYGYTF
TRBV7-2,NA,TRBJ2-5,NA,TGTGCCAGCAGCTCTACGGGACCTCAAAGGGAGACCCAGTACTTC,CASSSTGPQRETQYF